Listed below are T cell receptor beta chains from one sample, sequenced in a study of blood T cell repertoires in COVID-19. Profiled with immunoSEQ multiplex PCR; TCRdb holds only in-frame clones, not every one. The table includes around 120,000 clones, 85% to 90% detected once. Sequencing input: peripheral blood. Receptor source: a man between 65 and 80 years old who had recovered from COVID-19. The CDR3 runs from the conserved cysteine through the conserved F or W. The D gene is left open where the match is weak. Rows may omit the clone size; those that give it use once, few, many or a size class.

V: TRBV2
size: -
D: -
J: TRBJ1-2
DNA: TGTGCCAGCAGTAGAACCACAGGGACGTATGGCTACACCTTC
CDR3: CASSRTTGTYGYTF

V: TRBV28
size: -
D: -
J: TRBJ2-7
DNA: TGTGCCAGCAGTTTAAACCAGTACGAGCAGTACTTC
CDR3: CASSLNQYEQYF

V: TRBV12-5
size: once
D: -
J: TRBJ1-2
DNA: TGTGCTAGTGGCCGAACAGGGTACTATGGCTACACCTTC
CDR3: CASGRTGYYGYTF

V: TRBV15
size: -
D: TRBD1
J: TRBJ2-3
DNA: TGTGCCACCAGCAGAGAGTTCACAGGGGGTTCTACGCAGTATTTT
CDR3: CATSREFTGGSTQYF

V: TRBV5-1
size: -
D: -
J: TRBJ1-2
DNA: TGCGCCAGCAGCTTGTTCATCAGACAGGCGGACTATGGCTACACCTTC
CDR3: CASSLFIRQADYGYTF

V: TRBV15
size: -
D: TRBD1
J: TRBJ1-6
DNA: TGTGCCACCAGCAGAGATTTTTCAGGGGGAAGGGCCCTCCACTTT
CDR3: CATSRDFSGGRALHF

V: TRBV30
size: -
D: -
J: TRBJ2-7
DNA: TGTGCCTGGAGTCGGTATCAGGGTTCCTACGAGCAGTACTTC
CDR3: CAWSRYQGSYEQYF

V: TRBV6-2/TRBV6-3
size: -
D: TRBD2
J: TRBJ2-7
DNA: TGTGCCAGCAGTACGAGTAGCGGGAGGGCCGTCTACGAGCAGTACTTC
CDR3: CASSTSSGRAVYEQYF

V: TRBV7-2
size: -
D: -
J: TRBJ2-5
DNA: TGTGCCAGCAGCTTAGTTACGGCGAGAGGAGACCAGTACTTC
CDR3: CASSLVTARGDQYF

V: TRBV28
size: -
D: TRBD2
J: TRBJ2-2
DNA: TGTGCCAGCAGTTTATACCCAGCGGGAGCCCCCGGTAGAACCGGGGAGCTGTTTTTT
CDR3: CASSLYPAGAPGRTGELFF

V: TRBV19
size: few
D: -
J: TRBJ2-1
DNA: TGTGCCAGTAGTCCCCGACTACTCTCCTACAATGAGCAGTTCTTC
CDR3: CASSPRLLSYNEQFF

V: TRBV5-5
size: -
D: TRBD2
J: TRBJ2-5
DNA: TGTGCCAGCAGCTCCCCCGGGGGGGCCGTTAGAGAGACCCAGTACTTC
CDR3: CASSSPGGAVRETQYF

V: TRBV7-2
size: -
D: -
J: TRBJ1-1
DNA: TGTGCCAGCAGCTTATCATCCGGTACTGAAGCTTTCTTT
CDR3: CASSLSSGTEAFF

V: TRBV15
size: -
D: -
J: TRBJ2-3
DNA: TGTGCCACCAGCAGAGATAACTCGTTCGCAGATACGCAGTATTTT
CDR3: CATSRDNSFADTQYF

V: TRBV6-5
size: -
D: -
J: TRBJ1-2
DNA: TGTGCCAGCAGTACCGGGCGGGGCGTGGGGGGTGGCTACACCTTC
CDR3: CASSTGRGVGGGYTF

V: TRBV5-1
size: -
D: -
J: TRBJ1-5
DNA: TGCGCCAGCAGCTTGACAGGGTCTAATCAGCCCCAGCATTTT
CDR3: CASSLTGSNQPQHF

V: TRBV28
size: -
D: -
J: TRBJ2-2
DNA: TGTGCCAGCAGTTTGGGAGCCTATCGGGGCACCGGGGAGCTGTTTTTT
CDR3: CASSLGAYRGTGELFF

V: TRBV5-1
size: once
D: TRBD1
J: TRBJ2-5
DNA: TGCGCCAGCAGCCCGGGACAGCAAGAGACCCAGTACTTC
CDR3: CASSPGQQETQYF

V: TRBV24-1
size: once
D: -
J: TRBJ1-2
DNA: TGTGCCACCAGTGATTCAACCGACAGGTCTGTCTATGGCTACACCTTC
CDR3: CATSDSTDRSVYGYTF

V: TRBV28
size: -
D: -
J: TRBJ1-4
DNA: TGTGCCAGCGGATCACAACCCCGGGAACTGTTTTTT
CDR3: CASGSQPRELFF

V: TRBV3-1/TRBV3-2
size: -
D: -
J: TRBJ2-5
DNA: TGTGCCAGCAGCGGAGGCGGACAAGAGACCCAGTACTTC
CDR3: CASSGGGQETQYF

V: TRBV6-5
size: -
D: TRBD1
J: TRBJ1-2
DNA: TGTGCCAGCAGTAGGACAGGGACTGGCTACACCTTC
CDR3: CASSRTGTGYTF

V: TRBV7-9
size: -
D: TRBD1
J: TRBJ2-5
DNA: TGTGCCAGCAGAAGGGACAGGGGTTTTAGGGGCCAAGAGACCCAGTACTTC
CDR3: CASRRDRGFRGQETQYF

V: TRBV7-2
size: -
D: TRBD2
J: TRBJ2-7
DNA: TGTGCCAGCAGCCTACCCCCCGGACTAGCGGGAGAAGGCGAGCAGTACTTC
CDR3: CASSLPPGLAGEGEQYF

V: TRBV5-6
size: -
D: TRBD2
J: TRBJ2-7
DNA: TGTGCCAGCAGCTTGGATCCCAGCGGGAGAATCCACGAGCAGTACTTC
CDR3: CASSLDPSGRIHEQYF

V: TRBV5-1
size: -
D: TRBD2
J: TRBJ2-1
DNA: TGCGCCAGCAGCTTGGAGGTAGCGGGAGCCAATGAGCAGTTCTTC
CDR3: CASSLEVAGANEQFF

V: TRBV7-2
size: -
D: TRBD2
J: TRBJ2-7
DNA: TGTGCCAGCAGCTTACCGCCAGGGAGGGTCGGCGAGCAGTACTTC
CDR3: CASSLPPGRVGEQYF

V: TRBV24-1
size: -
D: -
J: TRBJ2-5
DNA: TGTGCCACCAGTGATGCGACAGAGCAAGAGACCCAGTACTTC
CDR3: CATSDATEQETQYF

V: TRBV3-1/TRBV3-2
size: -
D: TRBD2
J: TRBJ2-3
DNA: TGTGCCAGCAGCCAGAGGTCCGCGGGAGTGGAAGATACGCAGTATTTT
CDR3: CASSQRSAGVEDTQYF

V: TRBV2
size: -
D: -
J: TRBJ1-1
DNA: TGTGCCAGCAGACAACAGGTGGCGGCTTTCTTT
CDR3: CASRQQVAAFF

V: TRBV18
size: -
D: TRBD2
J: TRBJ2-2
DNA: TGTGCCAGCTCACTACTAGCGGGAGGAGTCGGGGAGCTGTTTTTT
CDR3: CASSLLAGGVGELFF

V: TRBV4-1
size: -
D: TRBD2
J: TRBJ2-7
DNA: TGCGCCAGCAGCCAAGATGTGTCGGGAGGGCCAAACGAGCAGTACTTC
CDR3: CASSQDVSGGPNEQYF

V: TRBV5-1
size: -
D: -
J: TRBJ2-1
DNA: TGCGCCAGCAGCTCGCAGAAGGGGGTCTATGAGCAGTTCTTC
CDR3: CASSSQKGVYEQFF

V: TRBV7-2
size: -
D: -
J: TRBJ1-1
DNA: TGTGCCAGCAGCTTACTGGCCTTGAACACTGAAGCTTTCTTT
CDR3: CASSLLALNTEAFF

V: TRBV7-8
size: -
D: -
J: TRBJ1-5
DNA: TGTGCCAGCAGCTTGTGGGACTCTCAGCCCCAGCATTTT
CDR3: CASSLWDSQPQHF

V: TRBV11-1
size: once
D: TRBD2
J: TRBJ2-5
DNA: TGTGCCAGCAGCTTAGGACTAGCGGAAACCCAGTACTTC
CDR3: CASSLGLAETQYF

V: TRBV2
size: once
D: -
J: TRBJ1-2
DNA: TGTGCCAGCAGTGTGTCGGACTATGGCTACACCTTC
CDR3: CASSVSDYGYTF

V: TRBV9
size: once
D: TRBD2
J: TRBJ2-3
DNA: TGTGCCAGCAGCCCAACTAGCGGCCCTAGCACAGATACGCAGTATTTT
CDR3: CASSPTSGPSTDTQYF

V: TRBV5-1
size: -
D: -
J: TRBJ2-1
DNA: TGCGCCAGCAGCTTGGTTGCGGAGTACAATGAGCAGTTCTTC
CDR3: CASSLVAEYNEQFF

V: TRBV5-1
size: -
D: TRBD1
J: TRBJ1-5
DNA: TGCGCCAGCAGCCCGACAGGGGGATATCAGCCCCAGCATTTT
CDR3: CASSPTGGYQPQHF

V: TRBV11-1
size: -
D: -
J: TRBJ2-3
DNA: TGTGCCAGCAGAGAACGGGACTCCACAGATACGCAGTATTTT
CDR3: CASRERDSTDTQYF

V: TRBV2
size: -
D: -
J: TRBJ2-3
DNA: TGTGCCAGCAGTGCAGGAGATACGCAGTATTTT
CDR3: CASSAGDTQYF

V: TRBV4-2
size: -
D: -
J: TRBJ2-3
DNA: TGTGCCAGCAGCCAAGGGTTTCAGACAGCAATACCAGATACGCAGTATTTT
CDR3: CASSQGFQTAIPDTQYF

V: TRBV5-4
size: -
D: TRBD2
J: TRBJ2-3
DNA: TGTGCCAGCAGCCTGGCCGGGGGAGGGACCACAGATACGCAGTATTTT
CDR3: CASSLAGGGTTDTQYF